The next 10 T cell receptor beta chains were all read from a single sample in a study of blood T cell repertoires in COVID-19. Repertoires were generated with immunoSEQ multiplex PCR, while TCRdb's copy carries only in-frame clones and drops some. The sample lists 110,000 to 150,000 clones, more than 65% occurring once. What was sequenced was peripheral blood. Source of these receptors: a man in his sixties with active or convalescent COVID-19.

The rearrangement joins TRBV19 to TRBJ1-1; tentatively, D is TRBD1 (5 bases). V was trimmed by 7 bases and J by 0 bases, leaving 15 bases between them. CDR3 length: 15 amino acids. Germline CDR1 is LNHDA and CDR2 is SQIVND (reference sequence). This chain's CDR3 is CASKRAGNMNTEAFF. The CDR3 DNA follows: TGTGCCAGTAAACGTGCAGGGAACATGAACACTGAAGCTTTCTTT.

This chain joins TRBV12-3 or TRBV12-4 and TRBJ1-1, with D hard to call. V was pared by 7 bases and J by 1 base, with 10 bases between. CDR3 length: 13 amino acids. CDR3 sequence (DNA): TGTGCCAGCACCTTGGCGGAGAACACTGAAGCTTTCTTT. Translating gives CASTLAENTEAFF.

This clone showed up just once. This chain links TRBV6-6 with TRBJ1-1; a possible D gene is TRBD1 (6 bases). CDR3 length equals 16 residues. V dropped 2 bases and J dropped 3 bases, with 16 bases sitting between them. Germline CDR1 reads MNHNY; CDR2 reads SVGAGI (reference sequence). The CDR3 DNA is TGTGCCAGCAGTTACCCCAATGGACAGCTATACACTGAAGCTTTCTTT. It translates to CASSYPNGQLYTEAFF.

With respect to this clone: Since the CDR3 does not end with the conserved phenylalanine or tryptophan, this likely comes from a read error. It is unclear where the CDR3 begins or ends on the DNA, so no DNA is shown, and the CDR3 is as TCRdb lists it. The rearrangement joins TRBV21-1 to TRBJ1-2. TRBV21-1 is given as a pseudogene. The CDR3 has 10 amino acids, counting both end residues. The CDR3 spells CASSNGRDRI.

The chain uses TRBV28 and TRBJ1-5, with D possibly being TRBD1 (5 bases). The CDR3 length is 20 residues. The V end lost 7 bases, the J end lost 0 bases, and 28 bases lay between the germline ends. Germline-derived CDR1 and CDR2 are MDHEN and SYDVKM. For the CDR3, the DNA is TGTGCCAGCAAGTTTGTCTTTGCGGGGCCGATCGATTATAGCAATCAGCCCCAGCATTTT. Translated, it gives CASKFVFAGPIDYSNQPQHF.

The chain has TRBV6-5 and TRBJ2-5, with 7 bases that match TRBD2. Germline loops: CDR1 MNHEY, CDR2 SVGAGI. After removal of 7 bases from V and 9 bases from J, the junction contained 5 bases not matched to a gene. This CDR3 contains 11 residues. Here the CDR3 reads CASKDGRAQYF. DNA for the CDR3: TGTGCCAGCAAGGATGGGAGGGCCCAGTACTTC.

In its sample, this clone was seen many times. The rearrangement links TRBV5-8 to TRBJ1-1; 10 positions agree with TRBD1. The CDR3 is 16 amino acids. The V gene end was trimmed by 4 bases and the J gene end by 0 bases; junction bases not matched to a gene: 6. CDR1 and CDR2 from the germline V gene are SGHTS and YDEGEE. The CDR3 nucleotides are TGTGCCAGCAGCATGGACAGGGGGTCGGTGAACACTGAAGCTTTCTTT. It encodes CASSMDRGSVNTEAFF.

This clone was counted between two and nine times. The chain recombines TRBV5-1 with TRBJ1-4; D is unclear. Germline CDR1 reads SGHRS; CDR2 reads YFSETQ. Trimming took off 0 bases at V and 6 bases at J, with 9 bases between the two ends. The CDR3 runs 14 residues. DNA for the CDR3: TGCGCCAGCAGCTTGGGAGGAGGAGATGAAAAACTGTTTTTT. This encodes CASSLGGGDEKLFF. The whole variable domain, filled in from reference TRBV5-1 and TRBJ1-4, reads KAGVTQTPRYLIKTRGQQVTLSCSPISGHRSVSWYQQTPGQGLQFLFEYFSETQRNKGNFPGRFSGRQFSNSRSEMNVSTLELGDSALYLCASSLGGGDEKLFFGSGTQLSVL.

The chain uses TRBV30 and TRBJ2-3; tentatively, D is TRBD2 (6 bases). From germline, CDR1 is GTSNPN and CDR2 SVGIG (reference sequence). The CDR3 spans 14 residues. Trimming removed 0 bases at V and 5 bases at J, with 12 bases between. The CDR3 loop is CAWSVRGRIDTQYF. CDR3 bases: TGTGCCTGGAGTGTACGGGGGAGAATAGATACGCAGTATTTT.

This chain links TRBV12-3 or TRBV12-4 with TRBJ2-7, with 7 positions matching TRBD2. V was pared by 5 bases and J by 7 bases, with 5 bases of the junction left unmatched. The CDR3 sequence is 12 residues long. The CDR3 loop is CASSTRLAEQYF. CDR3 nucleotide sequence: TGTGCCAGCAGTACCAGACTAGCAGAGCAGTACTTC.